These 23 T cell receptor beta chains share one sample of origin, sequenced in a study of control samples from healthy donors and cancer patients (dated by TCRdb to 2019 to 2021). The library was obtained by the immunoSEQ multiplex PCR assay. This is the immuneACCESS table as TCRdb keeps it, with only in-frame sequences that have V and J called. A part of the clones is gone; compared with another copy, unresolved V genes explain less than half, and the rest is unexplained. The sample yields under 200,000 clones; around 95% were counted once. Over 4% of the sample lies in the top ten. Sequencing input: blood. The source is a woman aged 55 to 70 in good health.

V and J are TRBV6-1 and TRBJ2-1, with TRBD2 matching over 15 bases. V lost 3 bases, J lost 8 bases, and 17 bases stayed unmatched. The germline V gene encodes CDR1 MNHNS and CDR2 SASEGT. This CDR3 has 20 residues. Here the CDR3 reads CASSDGSTPGLAGGVDEQFF. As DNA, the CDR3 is TGTGCCAGCAGTGATGGGTCGACCCCGGGACTAGCGGGGGGTGTCGATGAGCAGTTCTTC.

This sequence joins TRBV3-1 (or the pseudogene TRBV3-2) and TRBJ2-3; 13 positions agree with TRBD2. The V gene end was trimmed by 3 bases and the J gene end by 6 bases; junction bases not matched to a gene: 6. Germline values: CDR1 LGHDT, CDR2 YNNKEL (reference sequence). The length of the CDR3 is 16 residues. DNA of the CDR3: TGTGCCAGCAGCCAGGGGACTAGCGGGGTGGTGGATACGCAGTATTTT. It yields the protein CASSQGTSGVVDTQYF.

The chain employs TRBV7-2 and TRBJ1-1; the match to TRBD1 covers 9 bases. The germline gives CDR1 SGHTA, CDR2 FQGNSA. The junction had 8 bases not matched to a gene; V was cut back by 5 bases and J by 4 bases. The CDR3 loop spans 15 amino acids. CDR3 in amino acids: CASSLQTGGLTEAFF. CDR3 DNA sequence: TGTGCCAGCAGCCTTCAAACAGGGGGCCTCACTGAAGCTTTCTTT. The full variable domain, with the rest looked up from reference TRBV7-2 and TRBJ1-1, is GAGVSQSPSNKVTEKGKDVELRCDPISGHTALYWYRQSLGQGLEFLIYFQGNSAPDKSGLPSDRFSAERTGGSVSTLTIQRTQQEDSAVYLCASSLQTGGLTEAFFGQGTRLTVV.

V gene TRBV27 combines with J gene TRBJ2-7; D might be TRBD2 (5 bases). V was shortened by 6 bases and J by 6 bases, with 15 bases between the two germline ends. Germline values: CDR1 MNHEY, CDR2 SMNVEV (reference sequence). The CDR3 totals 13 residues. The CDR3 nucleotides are TGTGCCAGCAGCCGGGCCGGGGAAACCGAGCAGTACTTC. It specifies CASSRAGETEQYF.

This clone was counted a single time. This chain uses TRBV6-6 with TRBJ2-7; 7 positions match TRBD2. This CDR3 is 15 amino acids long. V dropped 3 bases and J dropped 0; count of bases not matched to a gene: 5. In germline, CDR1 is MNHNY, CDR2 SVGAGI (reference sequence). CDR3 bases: TGTGCCAGCAGTTATCGTGCGGGGGACTCCTACGAGCAGTACTTC. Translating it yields CASSYRAGDSYEQYF.

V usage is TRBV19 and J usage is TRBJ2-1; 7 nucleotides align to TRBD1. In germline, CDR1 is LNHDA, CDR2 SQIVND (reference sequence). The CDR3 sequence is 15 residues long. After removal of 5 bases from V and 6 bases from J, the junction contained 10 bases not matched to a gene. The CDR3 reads CASSRGQAIRNEQFF. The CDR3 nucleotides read TGTGCCAGTAGTCGAGGACAGGCTATACGCAATGAGCAGTTCTTC.

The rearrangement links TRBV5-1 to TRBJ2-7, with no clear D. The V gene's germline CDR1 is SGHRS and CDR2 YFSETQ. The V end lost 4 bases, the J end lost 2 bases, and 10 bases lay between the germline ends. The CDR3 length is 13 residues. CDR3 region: CASSIPGPYEQYF. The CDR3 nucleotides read TGCGCCAGCAGCATCCCGGGCCCCTACGAGCAGTACTTC. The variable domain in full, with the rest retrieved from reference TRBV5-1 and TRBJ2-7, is KAGVTQTPRYLIKTRGQQVTLSCSPISGHRSVSWYQQTPGQGLQFLFEYFSETQRNKGNFPGRFSGRQFSNSRSEMNVSTLELGDSALYLCASSIPGPYEQYFGPGTRLTVT.

CDR3 DNA: TGTGCCAGCAGTTACTCGGCAGGGGGAAATGAAAAACTGTTTTTT. Encoded protein: CASSYSAGGNEKLFF. The chain employs TRBV6-5 and TRBJ1-4, with 7 bases lining up with TRBD1. The CDR3 totals 15 residues. Germline values: CDR1 MNHEY, CDR2 SVGAGI. With 0 bases clipped from V and 5 bases from J, the junction kept 3 bases outside the gene matches.

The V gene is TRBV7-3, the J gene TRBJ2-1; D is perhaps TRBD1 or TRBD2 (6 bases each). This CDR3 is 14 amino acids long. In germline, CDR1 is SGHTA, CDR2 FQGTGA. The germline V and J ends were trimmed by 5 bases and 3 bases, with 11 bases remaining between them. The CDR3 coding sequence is TGTGCCAGCAGCCCCGGGGGCAGCTACAATGAGCAGTTCTTC. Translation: CASSPGGSYNEQFF.

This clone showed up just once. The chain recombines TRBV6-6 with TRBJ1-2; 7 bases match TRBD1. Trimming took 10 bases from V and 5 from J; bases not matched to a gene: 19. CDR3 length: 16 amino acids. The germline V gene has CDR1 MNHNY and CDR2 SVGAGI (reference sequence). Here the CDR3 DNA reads TGTGCCACCATCGGGAACCCGAGACAGGGATCGTATGGCTACACCTTC. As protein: CATIGNPRQGSYGYTF.

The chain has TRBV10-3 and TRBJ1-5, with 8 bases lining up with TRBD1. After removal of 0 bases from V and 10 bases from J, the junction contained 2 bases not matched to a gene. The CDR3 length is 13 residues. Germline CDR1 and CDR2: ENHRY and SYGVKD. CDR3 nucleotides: TGTGCCATCAGTGAGTCGACAGGGGCCCCCCAGCATTTT. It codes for CAISESTGAPQHF.

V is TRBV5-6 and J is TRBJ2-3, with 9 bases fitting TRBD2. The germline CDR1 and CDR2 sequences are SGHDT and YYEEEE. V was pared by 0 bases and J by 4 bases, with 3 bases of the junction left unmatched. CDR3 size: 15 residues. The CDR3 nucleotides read TGTGCCAGCAGCTTGGAGACTAGCGGCCCAGATACGCAGTATTTT. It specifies CASSLETSGPDTQYF.

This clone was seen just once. CDR3 sequence (DNA): TGCAGTGCTAGTGCGGGGGGCTCCTCCTATAGCAATCAGCCCCAGCATTTT. It is translated as CSASAGGSSYSNQPQHF. The chain links TRBV20-1 to TRBJ1-5, with TRBD1 as a possible D gene (6 bases). Germline-derived CDR1 and CDR2 are DFQATT and SNEGSKA (reference sequence). The CDR3 runs to 17 residues. The V gene lost 3 bases and the J gene lost 0 bases, with 18 bases spanning the gap.

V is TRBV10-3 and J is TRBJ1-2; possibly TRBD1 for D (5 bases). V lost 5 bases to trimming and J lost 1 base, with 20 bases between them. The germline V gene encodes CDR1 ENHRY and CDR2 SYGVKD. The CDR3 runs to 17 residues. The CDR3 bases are TGTGCCATCAGTTCTACTCAGAGGCAGGGAATTAACTATGGCTACACCTTC. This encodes CAISSTQRQGINYGYTF.

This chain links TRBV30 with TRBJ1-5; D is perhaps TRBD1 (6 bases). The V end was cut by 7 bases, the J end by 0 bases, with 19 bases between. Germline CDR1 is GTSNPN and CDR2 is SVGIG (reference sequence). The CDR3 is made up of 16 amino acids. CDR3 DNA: TGTGCCTCCGGATGGGGGGCAGCCCATAGCAATCAGCCCCAGCATTTT. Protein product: CASGWGAAHSNQPQHF.

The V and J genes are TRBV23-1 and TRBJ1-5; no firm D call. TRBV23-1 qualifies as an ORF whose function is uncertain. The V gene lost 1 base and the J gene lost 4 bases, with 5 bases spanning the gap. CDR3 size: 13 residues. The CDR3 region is CASSQWQNQPQHF. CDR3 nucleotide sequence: TGCGCCAGCAGTCAATGGCAGAATCAGCCCCAGCATTTT.

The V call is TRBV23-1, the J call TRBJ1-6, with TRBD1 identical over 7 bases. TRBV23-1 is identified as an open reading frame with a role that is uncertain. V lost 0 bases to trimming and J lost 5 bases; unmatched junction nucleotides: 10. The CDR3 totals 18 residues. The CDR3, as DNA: TGCGCCAGCAGTCAATCCCTAGACAGGGAGGGGGATAATTCACCCCTCCACTTT. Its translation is CASSQSLDREGDNSPLHF.

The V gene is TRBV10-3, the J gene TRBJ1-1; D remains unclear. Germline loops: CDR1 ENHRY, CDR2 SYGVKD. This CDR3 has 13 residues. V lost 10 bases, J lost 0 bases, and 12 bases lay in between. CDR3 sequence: CAKRHDLNTEAFF. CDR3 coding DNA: TGTGCCAAGCGACACGACCTGAACACTGAAGCTTTCTTT.

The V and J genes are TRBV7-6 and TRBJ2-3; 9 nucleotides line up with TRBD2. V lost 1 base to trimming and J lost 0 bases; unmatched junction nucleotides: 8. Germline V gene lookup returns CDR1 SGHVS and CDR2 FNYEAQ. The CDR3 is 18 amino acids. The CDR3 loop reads CASSLVGTSSSSTDTQYF. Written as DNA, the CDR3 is TGTGCCAGCAGCTTAGTTGGGACTAGCAGCTCTAGCACAGATACGCAGTATTTT.

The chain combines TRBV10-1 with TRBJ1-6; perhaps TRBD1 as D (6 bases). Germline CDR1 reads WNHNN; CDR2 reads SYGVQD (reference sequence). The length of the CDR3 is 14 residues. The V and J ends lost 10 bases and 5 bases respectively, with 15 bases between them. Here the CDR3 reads CATRQVRDNSPLHF. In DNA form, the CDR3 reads TGCGCCACCAGACAGGTCAGGGATAATTCACCCCTCCACTTT.

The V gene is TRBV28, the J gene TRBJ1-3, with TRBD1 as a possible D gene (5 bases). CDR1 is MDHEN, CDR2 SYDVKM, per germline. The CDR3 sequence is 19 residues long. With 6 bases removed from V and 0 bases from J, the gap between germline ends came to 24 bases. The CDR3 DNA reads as TGTGCCAGCAGAGAAGTCCGGACAAGAAAAAGTACCTCTGGAAACACCATATATTTT. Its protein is CASREVRTRKSTSGNTIYF.

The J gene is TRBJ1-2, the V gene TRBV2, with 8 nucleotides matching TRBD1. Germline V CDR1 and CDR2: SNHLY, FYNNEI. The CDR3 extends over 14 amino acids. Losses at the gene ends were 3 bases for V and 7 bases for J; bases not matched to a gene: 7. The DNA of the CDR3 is TGTGCCAGCAGTGACCCATCCCAGGGGGCTGGCTACACCTTC. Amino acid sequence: CASSDPSQGAGYTF.

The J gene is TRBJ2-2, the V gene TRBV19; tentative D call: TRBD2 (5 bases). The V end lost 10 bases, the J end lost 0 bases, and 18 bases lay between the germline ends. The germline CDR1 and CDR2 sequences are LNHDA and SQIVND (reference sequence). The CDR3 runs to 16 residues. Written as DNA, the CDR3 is TGTGCCACGGGTGGCGGGCGAGGCGCGAACACCGGGGAGCTGTTTTTT. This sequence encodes CATGGGRGANTGELFF.